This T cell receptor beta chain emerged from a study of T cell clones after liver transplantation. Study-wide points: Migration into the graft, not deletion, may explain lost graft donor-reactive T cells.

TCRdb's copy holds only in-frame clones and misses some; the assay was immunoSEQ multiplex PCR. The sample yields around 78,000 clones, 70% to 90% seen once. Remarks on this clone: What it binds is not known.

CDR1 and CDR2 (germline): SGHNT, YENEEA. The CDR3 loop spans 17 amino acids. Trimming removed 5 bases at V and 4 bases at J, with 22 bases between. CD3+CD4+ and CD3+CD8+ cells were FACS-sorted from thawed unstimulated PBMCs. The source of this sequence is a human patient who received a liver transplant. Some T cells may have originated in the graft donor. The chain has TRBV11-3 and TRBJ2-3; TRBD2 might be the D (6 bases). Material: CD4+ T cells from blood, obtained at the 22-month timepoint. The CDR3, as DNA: TGTGCCAGCAGCCCGCGAAGGGGCGGGGCCCAAGCAGATACGCAGTATTTT. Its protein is CASSPRRGGAQADTQYF.